This T cell receptor (beta chain) was identified during a study of T-cell reconstitution after alpha-beta-depleted transplantation in children listed by TCRdb under 2016. Study-level background: T-cell immune reconstitution after TCRalphabeta/CD19-depleted allogeneic hematopoietic cell transplantation in children was quantitatively tracked in the study by means of TCR repertoire profiling.

The library was made by PCR. Sequencing was performed on an Illumina HiSeq 2500. To normalize quantification of the TCRbeta repertoire, the TCR libraries were built with molecular barcoding that relied on unique molecular identifiers. The public reads were reanalyzed by TCRdb: fastp trimming at Q25, MiXCR alignment, in-frame beta chains only. CDR3 protein sequences are deduplicated, and each keeps its most common genes and DNA. Here the sample has about 460,000 distinct CDR3 sequences; 10% to 13% occur a single time. The ten largest clones take up 2% of the sample. What the treatment or condition label conveys for this sample: allogeneic hematopoietic cell transplantation with graft depleted of TCRalphabeta T cells and CD19 B cells. Transplant recipients were children who received TCRalphabeta/CD19-depleted allogeneic hematopoietic cell grafts. V loses 7 bases of germline sequence and J loses 5 bases, and the interval between the two ends is 12 bases. CDR1 and CDR2 (SQVTM, ANQGSEA) derive from the germline V gene. Including the terminal cysteine and phenylalanine, the CDR3 comprises 11 residues. Only CDR3 DNA is held: 33 bases, read in frame from base 1.

Broad study findings and their caveats: The apparently early recovery of alphabetaT-cell counts about two months after transplant reportedly depended on only several hundred rapidly expanded clones that came from non-depleted graft cells. In some patients, the high TCRbeta diversity seen at day 60 was put down to recipient T cells and intrathymic progenitors that had survived conditioning. Over the following months the frequencies of hyperexpanded clones went down, and after one year T-cell counts and TCRbeta diversity were mostly credited to newly produced T cells.

This clonotype was seen ten or more times. Its antigen is still unknown. It has no much larger one-base neighbor in the sample; base qualities were not kept. Here the sequenced sample was PBMCs, taken before TCRalphabeta/CD19-depleted stem cell transplant. This chain joins TRBV29-1 to TRBJ2-7; the D match is possibly TRBD1 or TRBD2, with 5 bases aligned in each. The source is a child under 10 years old with inherited bone marrow failure, due to receive a stem cell transplant. The CDR3: CSARGSDEQYF. In nucleotide form, the sequence is TGCAGCGCGAGGGGCAGCGACGAGCAGTACTTC.